The source of this T cell receptor beta chain is a study of T cell changes during pregnancy in multiple sclerosis. Sequenced by immunoSEQ multiplex PCR; TCRdb stores in-frame clones only, minus some. Of 90,000 to 100,000 clones listed, 90% to 95% are singletons. Germline CDR1 is LNHDA and CDR2 is SQIVND (reference sequence). The V gene end was trimmed by 6 bases and the J gene end by 4 bases; junction bases not matched to a gene: 4. The CDR3 is 13 residues long. This TCR was sampled from a female donor in good health, enrolled as a control in a pregnancy study. The sequencing here drew on peripheral blood, taken after pregnancy. V usage is TRBV19 and J usage is TRBJ2-3; 7 bases align to TRBD1. In DNA form, the CDR3 reads TGTGCCAGTAGCCCCACAGGGGCAGATACGCAGTATTTT. Translation gives CASSPTGADTQYF.